The 31 T cell receptor beta chains below were found in one sample sequenced in a study of blood T cell repertoires in COVID-19. TCRdb keeps only in-frame clones here, not all; method: immunoSEQ multiplex PCR. Among approximately 84,000 clones, about 68% were seen once, and the ten largest hold 4.5% to 6%. Source material: peripheral blood. The receptors were sampled from a man aged 50-59 years with active or convalescent COVID-19.

The V gene is TRBV6-6, the J gene TRBJ2-3, with D possibly being TRBD1 (5 bases). Trimming pared 2 bases from V and 10 bases from J, leaving 19 bases between. The CDR3 has 15 amino acids. Per germline, CDR1 MNHNY and CDR2 SVGAGI (reference sequence). The CDR3 spells CASSYNSGWGGAQYF. The CDR3 DNA is TGTGCCAGCAGTTACAATTCAGGGTGGGGCGGTGCGCAGTATTTT.

This chain connects TRBV6-4 to TRBJ1-1, with TRBD1 as a possible D gene (5 bases). V shed 0 bases and J shed 1 base, with 12 bases lying between them. From germline, CDR1 is MRHNA and CDR2 SNTAGT. The CDR3 totals 16 residues. DNA for the CDR3: TGTGCCAGCAGTGACTCGAATTGGACACAGAACACTGAAGCTTTCTTT. Amino acid sequence: CASSDSNWTQNTEAFF.

This clone occurred a few times. The gene calls are TRBV7-6 and TRBJ2-2; 16 positions match TRBD2. The germline gives CDR1 SGHVS, CDR2 FNYEAQ. The CDR3 is 18 residues long. V was pared by 3 bases and J by 2 bases, with 3 bases of the junction left unmatched. CDR3 residues: CASSLGLAGGINTGELFF. The CDR3 nucleotides are TGTGCCAGCAGCTTGGGACTAGCGGGGGGGATTAACACCGGGGAGCTGTTTTTT.

Only a few counts were recorded for this clone. The chain links TRBV29-1 to TRBJ1-6; possible D gene TRBD1, 6 bases. This CDR3 comprises 13 residues. Germline CDR1 reads SQVTM; CDR2 reads ANQGSEA. Trimming took off 4 bases at V and 8 bases at J, with 12 bases between the two ends. The CDR3 sequence: CSVAGEGDSPLHF. CDR3 DNA: TGCAGCGTTGCAGGGGAGGGCGATTCACCCCTCCACTTT.

The chain carries TRBV4-3 and TRBJ1-2; TRBD1 might be the D (5 bases). V lost 1 base and J 4 bases, leaving 13 bases between the germline ends. In germline, CDR1 is LGHNA, CDR2 YSLEER. This CDR3 is built from 15 residues. CDR3 nucleotide sequence: TGCGCCAGCAGCCAAGCCCCGGGGGGTGCCTATGGCTACACCTTC. Residues: CASSQAPGGAYGYTF.

The chain employs TRBV12-3 or TRBV12-4 and TRBJ1-4; tentatively, D is TRBD1 (5 bases). V was clipped by 3 bases and J by 8 bases, with 10 bases between them. This CDR3 has 13 residues. CDR3 amino acids: CASSLGPAEKLFF. CDR3 DNA sequence: TGTGCCAGCAGTTTGGGGCCCGCGGAAAAACTGTTTTTT.

The chain links TRBV6-1 to TRBJ1-2; perhaps TRBD1 as D (5 bases). Germline V gene data show CDR1 as MNHNS and CDR2 as SASEGT. This CDR3 region has 15 residues. The V and J ends lost 2 bases and 6 bases respectively, with 16 bases between them. CDR3 in DNA: TGTGCCAGCAGTGAATCAATCGGCAGGGCTAATGGCTACACCTTC. As protein: CASSESIGRANGYTF.

This clone was seen just once. The chain recombines TRBV10-2 with TRBJ2-2; 7 bases are shared with TRBD1. The junction had 7 bases not matched to a gene; V was cut back by 6 bases and J by 0 bases. The length of the CDR3 is 16 residues. Germline assignment: CDR1 WSHSY and CDR2 SAAADI. CDR3 region: CASRLSGTANTGELFF. The CDR3 DNA follows: TGCGCCAGCAGACTATCCGGGACAGCGAACACCGGGGAGCTGTTTTTT.

This clone was seen only once. The chain combines TRBV3-1 (or the pseudogene TRBV3-2) with TRBJ2-2; D uncertain. Per germline, CDR1 LGHDT and CDR2 YNNKEL (reference sequence). The CDR3 spans 13 residues. V was shortened by 7 bases and J by 1 base, with 7 bases between the two germline ends. DNA of the CDR3: TGTGCCAGCACATTCCAGAACACCGGGGAGCTGTTTTTT. This gives the protein CASTFQNTGELFF.

The CDR3 nucleotides are TGTGCCAGCAGTGTCGGGACAGGGGGAGGCACTGAAGCTTTCTTT. Residues: CASSVGTGGGTEAFF. This chain uses TRBV2 with TRBJ1-1; 11 nucleotides agree with TRBD1. J gave up 4 bases and V 4 bases, and 5 bases lay outside the gene matches. CDR1 and CDR2 (germline): SNHLY, FYNNEI. The length of the CDR3 is 15 residues.

The V call is TRBV5-4, the J call TRBJ2-4; 10 bases match TRBD2. The germline V gene encodes CDR1 SGHNT and CDR2 YYREEE (reference sequence). Trimming cost V 3 bases and J 1 base; bases outside gene matches: 7. CDR3 length equals 17 residues. In DNA form, the CDR3 reads TGTGCCAGCAGCTCACAAGCGGGGGGGCCGGCCAAAAACATTCAGTACTTC. Translation gives CASSSQAGGPAKNIQYF.

This clone appeared once. V is TRBV5-4 and J is TRBJ2-7; 9 positions agree with TRBD2. CDR1 is SGHNT, CDR2 YYREEE, per germline (reference sequence). The CDR3 extends over 14 amino acids. Trimming took 4 bases from V and 6 from J; bases not matched to a gene: 8. The CDR3 nucleotides read TGTGCCAGCAGCGTTAGCGGGGGAAGAGGCGAGCAGTACTTC. It encodes CASSVSGGRGEQYF.

This chain uses TRBV5-1 with TRBJ2-3; weak D call: TRBD2 (6 bases). Looked up from germline, CDR1 is SGHRS and CDR2 is YFSETQ. This CDR3 contains 15 residues. Trimming pared 2 bases from V and 3 bases from J, leaving 13 bases between. The CDR3 spells CASSFIGGETDTQYF. The CDR3 region has the DNA TGCGCCAGCAGCTTCATTGGCGGGGAAACAGATACGCAGTATTTT.

By its share, this clone is medium-sized. This chain connects TRBV10-1 to TRBJ2-1; a weak D match, TRBD1 (6 bases). The germline CDR1 and CDR2 sequences are WNHNN and SYGVQD (reference sequence). This CDR3 spans 14 amino acids. Between the trimmed V and J ends, which lost 5 bases and 2 bases, there was a span of 10 bases. The DNA of the CDR3 is TGCGCCAGCAGTCGGACAGAAACCTACAATGAGCAGTTCTTC. Its translation is CASSRTETYNEQFF.

The chain recombines TRBV18 with TRBJ2-1; 8 bases match TRBD1. From germline, CDR1 is KGHSH and CDR2 LQKENI. V was pared by 6 bases and J by 2 bases, with 6 bases of the junction left unmatched. The CDR3 runs to 15 residues. Written as DNA, the CDR3 is TGTGCCAGCTCCCTGGGACAGGCCACCTACAATGAGCAGTTCTTC. Translated, it gives CASSLGQATYNEQFF.

The chain is built from TRBV5-6 and TRBJ2-5, with D possibly being TRBD2 (6 bases). Germline V gene data show CDR1 as SGHDT and CDR2 as YYEEEE. The germline V and J ends were trimmed by 3 bases and 6 bases, with 15 bases remaining between them. This CDR3 contains 14 residues. The CDR3 sequence is CASSSRLVVQTQYF. Written as DNA, the CDR3 is TGTGCCAGCAGCTCCAGACTAGTCGTACAGACCCAGTACTTC.

This clone turned up a few times. CDR3 nucleotides: TGTGCCAGCAGCCAATCGGGGGGGCCGGCAGATACGCAGTATTTT. Translating it yields CASSQSGGPADTQYF. The gene calls are TRBV3-1 (or the pseudogene TRBV3-2) and TRBJ2-3; the match to TRBD2 covers 8 bases. This CDR3 has 15 amino acids. J was trimmed by 4 bases and V by 2 bases; bases with no gene match: 5. Germline CDR1 LGHDT, CDR2 YNNKEL (reference sequence).

This rearrangement joins TRBV14 to TRBJ2-1; 10 nucleotides align to TRBD2. The germline CDR1 and CDR2 sequences are SGHDN and FVKESK. After removal of 4 bases from V and 4 bases from J, the junction contained 4 bases not matched to a gene. This CDR3 spans 15 amino acids. CDR3 region: CASSPQAGGYNEQFF. CDR3 coding DNA: TGTGCCAGCAGCCCACAAGCGGGGGGGTACAATGAGCAGTTCTTC. Full variable domain (rest looked up from reference TRBV14 and TRBJ2-1): EAGVTQFPSHSVIEKGQTVTLRCDPISGHDNLYWYRRVMGKEIKFLLHFVKESKQDESGMPNNRFLAERTGGTYSTLKVQPAELEDSGVYFCASSPQAGGYNEQFFGPGTRLTVL.

The V call is TRBV18, the J call TRBJ1-1, with TRBD1 as a possible D gene (6 bases). Germline V lookup: CDR1 KGHSH, CDR2 LQKENI. Trimming stripped 4 bases from V and 5 bases from J, with 14 bases between. This CDR3 is 14 amino acids long. The CDR3 protein is CASSRSGVETEAFF. DNA of the CDR3: TGTGCCAGCTCACGTTCAGGGGTTGAGACTGAAGCTTTCTTT.

This clone was detected only once. The chain carries TRBV12-3 or TRBV12-4 and TRBJ2-1; 8 bases fit TRBD2. V trimming: 5 bases; J trimming: 10 bases; junction bases outside the gene matches: 4. This CDR3 is 12 amino acids long. In DNA form, the CDR3 reads TGTGCCAGCAGTCAGCGGGGGCGCGAGCAGTTCTTC. It yields the protein CASSQRGREQFF.

The genes are TRBV7-2 and TRBJ2-3; TRBD1 matches 7 bases. V was clipped by 4 bases and J by 3 bases; unmatched bases: 7. The CDR3 sequence is 15 residues long. Germline V gene sequence: CDR1 SGHTA, CDR2 FQGNSA. CDR3 sequence: CASSSWGRGTDTQYF. CDR3 bases: TGTGCCAGCAGCTCCTGGGGCAGGGGGACAGATACGCAGTATTTT.

The rearrangement uses TRBV7-8 and TRBJ1-5, with 9 bases matching TRBD1. This CDR3 is built from 16 residues. Germline CDR1 is SGHVS and CDR2 is FQNEAQ. Trimming removed 1 base from V and 4 bases from J; junction bases left unmatched: 5. The CDR3: CASSLVVGQGNQPQHF. The DNA for the CDR3 is TGTGCCAGCAGCTTAGTGGTCGGACAGGGGAATCAGCCCCAGCATTTT.

This chain links TRBV7-2 with TRBJ1-1; D is possibly TRBD1 (5 bases). Germline V gene sequence: CDR1 SGHTA, CDR2 FQGNSA. CDR3 length equals 15 residues. Trimming took 2 bases from V and 1 from J, leaving 11 bases between them. The CDR3 nucleotides are TGTGCCAGCAGCTTAATGGGGCAGGGGAACACTGAAGCTTTCTTT. Protein: CASSLMGQGNTEAFF.

This clone was seen once. The CDR3 coding sequence is TGTGCCAGCACCCTGGGACTAGCGGGGGGGGGCAATGAGCAGTTCTTC. It translates to CASTLGLAGGGNEQFF. The chain has TRBV3-1 (or the pseudogene TRBV3-2) and TRBJ2-1; 16 bases are shared with TRBD2. Looked up from germline, CDR1 is LGHDT and CDR2 is YNNKEL (reference sequence). The trim removed 7 bases at V and 6 bases at J, leaving 6 bases unmatched. The CDR3 totals 16 residues.

The rearrangement uses TRBV7-9 and TRBJ2-7; possibly TRBD2 for D (6 bases). Germline CDR1 is SEHNR and CDR2 is FQNEAQ (reference sequence). V lost 2 bases and J lost 5, with 13 bases in between. This CDR3 has 14 amino acids. The CDR3, as DNA: TGTGCCAGCAGCTTACCCTCTGGAGGGGACGAGCAGTACTTC. Amino acid sequence: CASSLPSGGDEQYF.

This chain connects TRBV30 to TRBJ1-3; D is perhaps TRBD1 (5 bases). Trimming removed 4 bases from V and 1 base from J, with 14 bases in between. There are 15 residues in the CDR3. Germline CDR1 and CDR2: GTSNPN and SVGIG (reference sequence). The CDR3 region has the DNA TGTGCCTGGAACCGCGGGGGTTTTTCTGGAAACACCATATATTTT. Its protein product is CAWNRGGFSGNTIYF. The full variable domain, its missing parts supplied by reference TRBV30 and TRBJ1-3, is SQTIHQWPATLVQPVGSPLSLECTVEGTSNPNLYWYRQAAGRGLQLLFYSVGIGQISSEVPQNLSASRPQDRQFILSSKKLLLSDSGFYLCAWNRGGFSGNTIYFGEGSWLTVV.

The chain employs TRBV7-3 and TRBJ2-5; 9 nucleotides align to TRBD2. CDR3 size: 15 residues. CDR1 and CDR2 from the germline V gene are SGHTA and FQGTGA. V dropped 2 bases and J dropped 7; count of bases not matched to a gene: 8. CDR3 sequence: CASSLDAGGLGTQYF. CDR3 nucleotides: TGTGCCAGCAGCTTAGACGCGGGGGGGCTTGGGACCCAGTACTTC.

The chain has TRBV5-4 and TRBJ2-3; TRBD2 agrees at 12 bases. The CDR3 has 17 amino acids. The V gene's germline CDR1 is SGHNT and CDR2 YYREEE (reference sequence). After removal of 5 bases from V and 0 bases from J, the junction contained 7 bases not matched to a gene. Here the CDR3 reads CASRRLGLAGSTDTQYF. CDR3 bases: TGTGCCAGCAGGCGTCTCGGACTAGCGGGGAGCACAGATACGCAGTATTTT.

The chain combines TRBV6-2 or TRBV6-3 with TRBJ2-3, with D tentatively TRBD2 (5 bases). There are 18 residues in the CDR3. Trimming removed 2 bases from V and 1 base from J, with 19 bases in between. CDR1 MNHEY and CDR2 SVGEGT come from the germline V gene. The CDR3 protein is CASSYTLGRAQGTDTQYF. CDR3 bases: TGTGCCAGCAGTTACACCCTAGGGCGGGCCCAGGGCACAGATACGCAGTATTTT.

This chain connects TRBV6-5 to TRBJ1-4, with 8 bases that match TRBD1. Germline loops: CDR1 MNHEY, CDR2 SVGAGI. Germline trimming cut 6 bases from V and 7 bases from J; bases unmatched to any gene: 7. The CDR3 has 14 residues. DNA for the CDR3: TGTGCCAGCAGCCCCGACAGGGGAGGTGAAAAACTGTTTTTT. Translating gives CASSPDRGGEKLFF.

The gene calls are TRBV7-3 and TRBJ2-5; perhaps TRBD2 as D (5 bases). CDR3 length equals 13 residues. In germline, CDR1 is SGHTA, CDR2 FQGTGA. Between the trimmed V and J ends, which lost 2 bases and 5 bases, there was a span of 9 bases. The DNA of the CDR3 is TGTGCCAGCAGCTTAGATGGACTCGAGACCCAGTACTTC. Protein sequence: CASSLDGLETQYF.